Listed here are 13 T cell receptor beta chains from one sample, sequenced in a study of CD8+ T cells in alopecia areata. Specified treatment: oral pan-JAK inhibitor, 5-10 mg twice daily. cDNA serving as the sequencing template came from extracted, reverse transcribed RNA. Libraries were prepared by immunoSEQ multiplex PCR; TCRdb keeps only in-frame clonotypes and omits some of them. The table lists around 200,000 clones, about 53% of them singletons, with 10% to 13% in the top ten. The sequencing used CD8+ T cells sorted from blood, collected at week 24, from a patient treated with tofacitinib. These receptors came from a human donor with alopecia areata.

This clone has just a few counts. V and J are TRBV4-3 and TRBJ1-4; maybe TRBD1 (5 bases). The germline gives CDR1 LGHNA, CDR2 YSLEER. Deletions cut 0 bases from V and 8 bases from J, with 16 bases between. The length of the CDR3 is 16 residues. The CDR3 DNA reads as TGCGCCAGCAGCCAAGACGGCGGGGCGGGAGGGGAAAAACTGTTTTTT. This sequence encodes CASSQDGGAGGEKLFF.

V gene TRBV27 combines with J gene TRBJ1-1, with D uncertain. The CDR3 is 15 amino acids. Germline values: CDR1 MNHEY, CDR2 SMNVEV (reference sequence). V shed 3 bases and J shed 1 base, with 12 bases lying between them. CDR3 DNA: TGTGCCAGCAGTTTGACTCCTGGAGCGAACACTGAAGCTTTCTTT. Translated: CASSLTPGANTEAFF.

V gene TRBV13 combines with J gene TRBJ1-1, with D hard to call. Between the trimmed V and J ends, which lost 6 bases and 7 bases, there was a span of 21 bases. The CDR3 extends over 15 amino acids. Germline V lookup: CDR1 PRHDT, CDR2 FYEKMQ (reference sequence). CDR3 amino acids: CASSPVASSGSEAFF. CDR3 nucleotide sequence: TGTGCCAGCAGTCCAGTGGCTTCCTCGGGCAGTGAAGCTTTCTTT.

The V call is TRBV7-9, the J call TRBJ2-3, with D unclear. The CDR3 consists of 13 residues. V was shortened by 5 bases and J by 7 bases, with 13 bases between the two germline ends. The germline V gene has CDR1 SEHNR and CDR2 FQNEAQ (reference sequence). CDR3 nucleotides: TGTGCCAGCAGCGATCTCGTCCTGAATACGCAGTATTTT. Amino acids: CASSDLVLNTQYF.

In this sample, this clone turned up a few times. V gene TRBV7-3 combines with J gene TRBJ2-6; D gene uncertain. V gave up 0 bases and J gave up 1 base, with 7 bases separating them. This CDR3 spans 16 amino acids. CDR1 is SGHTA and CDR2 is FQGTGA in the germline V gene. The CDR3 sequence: CASSLTPASGANVLTF. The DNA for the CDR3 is TGTGCCAGCAGCTTAACTCCAGCATCTGGGGCCAACGTCCTGACTTTC.

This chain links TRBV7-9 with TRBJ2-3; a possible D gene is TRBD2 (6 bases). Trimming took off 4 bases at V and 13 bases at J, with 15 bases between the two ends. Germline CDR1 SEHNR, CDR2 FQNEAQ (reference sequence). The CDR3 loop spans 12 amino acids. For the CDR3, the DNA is TGTGCCAGCAGCTCGACTAGTAGAGGGGAGTATTTT. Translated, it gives CASSSTSRGEYF.

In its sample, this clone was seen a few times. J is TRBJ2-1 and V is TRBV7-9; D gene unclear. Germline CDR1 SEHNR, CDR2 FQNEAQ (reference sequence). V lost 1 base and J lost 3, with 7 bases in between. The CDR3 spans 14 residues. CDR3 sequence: CASSLVLDYNEQFF. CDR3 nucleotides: TGTGCCAGCAGCTTAGTGCTGGACTACAATGAGCAGTTCTTC.

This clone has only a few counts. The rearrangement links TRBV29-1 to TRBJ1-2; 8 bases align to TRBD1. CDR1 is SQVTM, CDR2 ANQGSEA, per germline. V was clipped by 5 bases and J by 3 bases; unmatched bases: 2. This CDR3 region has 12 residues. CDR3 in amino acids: CSVLQGDYGYTF. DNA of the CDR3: TGCAGCGTTTTACAGGGGGACTATGGCTACACCTTC.

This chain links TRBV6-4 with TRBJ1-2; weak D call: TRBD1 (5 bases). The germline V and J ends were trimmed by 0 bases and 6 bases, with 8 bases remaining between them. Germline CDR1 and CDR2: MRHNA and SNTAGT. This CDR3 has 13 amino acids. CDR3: CASSDSGGDGYTF. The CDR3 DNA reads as TGTGCCAGCAGTGACTCCGGGGGAGATGGCTACACCTTC.

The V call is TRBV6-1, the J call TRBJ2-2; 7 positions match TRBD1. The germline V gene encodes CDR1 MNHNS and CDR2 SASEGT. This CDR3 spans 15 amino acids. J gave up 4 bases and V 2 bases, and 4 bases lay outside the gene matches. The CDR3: CASSERSGGTGELFF. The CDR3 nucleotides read TGTGCCAGCAGTGAACGGTCAGGGGGCACCGGGGAGCTGTTTTTT.

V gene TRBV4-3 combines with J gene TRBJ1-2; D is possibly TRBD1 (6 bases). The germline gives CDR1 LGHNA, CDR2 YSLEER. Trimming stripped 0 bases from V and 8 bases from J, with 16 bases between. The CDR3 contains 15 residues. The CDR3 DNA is TGCGCCAGCAGCCAAGATCGTGGCAGGGGTCGGGGCTACACCTTC. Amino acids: CASSQDRGRGRGYTF.

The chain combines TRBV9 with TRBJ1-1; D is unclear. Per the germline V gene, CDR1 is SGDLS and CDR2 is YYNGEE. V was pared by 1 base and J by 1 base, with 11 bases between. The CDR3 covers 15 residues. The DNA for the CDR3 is TGTGCCAGCAGCGTAAACAGTTTCCCGAACACTGAAGCTTTCTTT. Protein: CASSVNSFPNTEAFF.

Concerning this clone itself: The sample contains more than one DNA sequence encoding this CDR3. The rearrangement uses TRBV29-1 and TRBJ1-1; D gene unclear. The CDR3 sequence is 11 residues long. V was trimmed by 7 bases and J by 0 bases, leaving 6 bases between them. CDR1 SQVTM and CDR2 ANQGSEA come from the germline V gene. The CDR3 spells CSGDLNTEAFF. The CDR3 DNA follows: TGCAGCGGCGACTTGAACACTGAAGCTTTCTTT.